The rows below give T cell receptor beta chains drawn from one sample of a study of shared clonotypes between healthy human individuals. Sequenced by immunoSEQ multiplex PCR; TCRdb stores in-frame clones only, minus some. The repertoire holds roughly 2,500,000 clones, with roughly 93% as singletons. The sample was naive CD4+ T cells from PBMCs. Receptor source: a man younger than 30 in good health. Some clones in this sample may be carry-over from other donors' samples. Each CDR3 is given without its conserved first and last residue. The order of the fields is V gene, J gene, CDR3 protein.

v_gene: TRBV7-6; j_gene: TRBJ2-1; CDR3aa: ASSLDQGPYNEQF
v_gene: TRBV21-1; j_gene: TRBJ1-2; CDR3aa: ASSKPHCVWEGYT
v_gene: TRBV4-2; j_gene: TRBJ2-3; CDR3aa: ASSPSLNTDTQY
v_gene: TRBV4-2; j_gene: TRBJ2-3; CDR3aa: ASSPSLTTDTQY
v_gene: TRBV11-2; j_gene: TRBJ2-6; CDR3aa: ASSRRGGQDSSGANVLT
v_gene: TRBV6-4; j_gene: TRBJ2-1; CDR3aa: ASSDSRGSGSEQF
v_gene: TRBV6-1; j_gene: TRBJ2-7; CDR3aa: ASSGRAFYEQY
v_gene: TRBV5-1; j_gene: TRBJ2-1; CDR3aa: ASSFLAGADEQF
v_gene: TRBV18; j_gene: TRBJ1-1; CDR3aa: ASSLNPPAMNTEAF
v_gene: TRBV11-3; j_gene: TRBJ2-2; CDR3aa: ASSLADRGRKNTGELF
v_gene: TRBV7-8; j_gene: TRBJ1-4; CDR3aa: ASSWTGEKLF
v_gene: TRBV6-6; j_gene: TRBJ2-3; CDR3aa: ASSLPTSGSTDTQY
v_gene: TRBV28; j_gene: TRBJ1-6; CDR3aa: ASKRVDSPLH
v_gene: TRBV18; j_gene: TRBJ1-2; CDR3aa: ASSRDRVNGGYT
v_gene: TRBV4-3; j_gene: TRBJ2-7; CDR3aa: ASSQITGREQY
v_gene: TRBV5-1; j_gene: TRBJ2-4; CDR3aa: ASSLTLREGLIAKNIQY
v_gene: TRBV28; j_gene: TRBJ1-4; CDR3aa: ASSPPPGRREKLF
v_gene: TRBV7-9; j_gene: TRBJ2-3; CDR3aa: ASSLGTSGRDTQY
v_gene: TRBV30; j_gene: TRBJ2-6; CDR3aa: AWSVGTGVYSGANVLT
v_gene: TRBV18; j_gene: TRBJ1-2; CDR3aa: ASSQNQGARGYT
v_gene: TRBV5-5; j_gene: TRBJ1-2; CDR3aa: ASSQGTRGYLGYT
v_gene: TRBV5-1; j_gene: TRBJ2-5; CDR3aa: ASSLDPRETQY
v_gene: TRBV6-5; j_gene: TRBJ1-2; CDR3aa: ASRRNAGAGYGYT
v_gene: TRBV27; j_gene: TRBJ1-1; CDR3aa: ASSPKPRGSVF
v_gene: TRBV5-1; j_gene: TRBJ1-2; CDR3aa: ASSPDRGANYGYT
v_gene: TRBV7-2; j_gene: TRBJ2-1; CDR3aa: ASSPPGVAARYNEQF
v_gene: TRBV4-2; j_gene: TRBJ1-1; CDR3aa: ASSLPPGSTLGTEAF
v_gene: TRBV19; j_gene: TRBJ1-3; CDR3aa: ASSLRQGDSGNTIY
v_gene: TRBV5-1; j_gene: TRBJ2-7; CDR3aa: ASSLGQGREQY
v_gene: TRBV10-3; j_gene: TRBJ2-2; CDR3aa: AISEGAGATTGELF
v_gene: TRBV19; j_gene: TRBJ1-1; CDR3aa: ASRKGDWEREAF
v_gene: TRBV9; j_gene: TRBJ2-5; CDR3aa: ASSKGGVEETQY
v_gene: TRBV5-1; j_gene: TRBJ2-1; CDR3aa: ASSPRSGRVGSYNEQF
v_gene: TRBV5-4; j_gene: TRBJ2-1; CDR3aa: ASSLRVLQDEQF
v_gene: TRBV15; j_gene: TRBJ2-3; CDR3aa: ATSTPFSGKPNTQY
v_gene: TRBV2; j_gene: TRBJ1-1; CDR3aa: ASSRGTTEAF
v_gene: TRBV27; j_gene: TRBJ1-2; CDR3aa: ASSLRQGAGYT
v_gene: TRBV28; j_gene: TRBJ2-5; CDR3aa: ASSYGRQETQY
v_gene: TRBV5-1; j_gene: TRBJ2-7; CDR3aa: ASSLGPANYEQY
v_gene: TRBV6-6; j_gene: TRBJ1-2; CDR3aa: ASSYSKGQVHGGYT
v_gene: TRBV9; j_gene: TRBJ1-2; CDR3aa: ASSAGEYGYT
v_gene: TRBV7-2; j_gene: TRBJ2-1; CDR3aa: ASRAGAYNEQF
v_gene: TRBV27; j_gene: TRBJ2-5; CDR3aa: ASRLGGAGETQY
v_gene: TRBV7-2; j_gene: TRBJ2-3; CDR3aa: ASSRRTSGRVTDTQY
v_gene: TRBV5-1; j_gene: TRBJ2-3; CDR3aa: ASSGYLDTQY
v_gene: TRBV27; j_gene: TRBJ2-1; CDR3aa: ASSLSVLNEQF
v_gene: TRBV11-2; j_gene: TRBJ2-7; CDR3aa: ASSLVFRQHEQY
v_gene: TRBV5-1; j_gene: TRBJ2-3; CDR3aa: ASTPGRVSTDTQY
v_gene: TRBV30; j_gene: TRBJ1-1; CDR3aa: AWSPKTGVLTEAF
v_gene: TRBV4-2; j_gene: TRBJ2-7; CDR3aa: ASSREGTYEQY
v_gene: TRBV30; j_gene: TRBJ2-1; CDR3aa: AWVRYGATRDEQF
v_gene: TRBV9; j_gene: TRBJ1-1; CDR3aa: ASSLGPTTTEAF
v_gene: TRBV2; j_gene: TRBJ2-3; CDR3aa: ASSPPGGPDTQY
v_gene: TRBV7-3; j_gene: TRBJ1-1; CDR3aa: ASSFGGGTEAF
v_gene: TRBV28; j_gene: TRBJ1-2; CDR3aa: ASTPGRQALFAILYYGYT